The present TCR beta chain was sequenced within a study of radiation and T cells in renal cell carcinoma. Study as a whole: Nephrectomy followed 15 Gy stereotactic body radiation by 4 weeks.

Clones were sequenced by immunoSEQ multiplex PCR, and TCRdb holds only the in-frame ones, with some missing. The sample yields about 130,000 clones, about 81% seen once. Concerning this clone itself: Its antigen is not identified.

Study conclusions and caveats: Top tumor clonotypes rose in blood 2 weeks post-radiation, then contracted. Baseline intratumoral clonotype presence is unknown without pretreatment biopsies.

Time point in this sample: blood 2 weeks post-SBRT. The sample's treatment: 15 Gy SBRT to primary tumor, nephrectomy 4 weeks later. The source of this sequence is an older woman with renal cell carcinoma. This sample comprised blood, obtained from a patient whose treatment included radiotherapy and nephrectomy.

CDR3 DNA sequence: TGCGCCAGCAGCCAAGATAAGGCGGCAGGGGGAAGAAACACCATATATTTT. Translation: CASSQDKAAGGRNTIYF. This chain uses TRBV4-3 with TRBJ1-3; 7 bases line up with TRBD1. The CDR3 has 17 residues. CDR1 and CDR2 from the germline V gene are LGHNA and YSLEER. V shed 0 bases and J 5 bases; nucleotides not matched to a gene: 10.